A selection of T cell receptor beta chains follows, all from one sample in a study of CD8+ T cells in alopecia areata. The table came from immunoSEQ multiplex PCR; TCRdb's copy has only in-frame clones and leaves some out. This table has hundreds of thousands of clones, roughly 64% appearing once. The sequencing here drew on CD4+ T cells sorted from blood, taken at week 24, from a patient treated with tofacitinib. Every receptor here comes from a human donor with alopecia areata. The CDR3 runs from the conserved cysteine through the conserved F or W. The order of the fields is V gene, clone size, J gene, D gene, CDR3 protein, CDR3 DNA. A D gene is named only where the DNA matches it firmly. Clone size is not always given. Where it is, it says once, few, many or a class for expanded clones.

TRBV29-1,few,TRBJ1-1,.,CSVTRNTEAFF,TGCAGCGTTACAAGGAACACTGAAGCTTTCTTT
TRBV4-2,.,TRBJ1-4,TRBD1,CASSQHGTGNPTNEKLFF,TGTGCCAGCAGCCAACACGGGACAGGGAACCCAACTAATGAAAAACTGTTTTTT
TRBV30,.,TRBJ1-5,.,CAWSDRVDQPQHF,TGTGCCTGGAGTGACAGGGTAGATCAGCCCCAGCATTTT
TRBV11-2,.,TRBJ2-3,TRBD2,CASSLGAGGTDTQYF,TGTGCCAGCAGCTTAGGAGCGGGGGGCACGGATACGCAGTATTTT
TRBV19,few,TRBJ1-5,.,CASSIGRAYSNQPQHF,TGTGCCAGTAGTATCGGGAGGGCTTATAGCAATCAGCCCCAGCATTTT
TRBV29-1,.,TRBJ1-4,TRBD1,CSVAAGGGLREKLFF,TGCAGCGTTGCCGCAGGGGGCGGGCTTCGGGAAAAACTGTTTTTT
TRBV30,.,TRBJ2-2,TRBD2,CAFSGDANTGELFF,TGTGCCTTTAGCGGGGACGCGAACACCGGGGAGCTGTTTTTT
TRBV23-1,.,TRBJ2-3,TRBD2,CASSPTSGGAEPDTQYF,TGCGCCAGCAGTCCCACTAGCGGGGGGGCCGAACCAGATACGCAGTATTTT
TRBV30,.,TRBJ1-2,.,CAWSVRINYGYTF,TGTGCCTGGAGTGTACGGATAAACTATGGCTACACCTTC
TRBV27,.,TRBJ2-3,TRBD2,CASSRAGVGTDTQYF,TGTGCCAGCAGTCGAGCGGGGGTGGGCACAGATACGCAGTATTTT
TRBV23-1,.,TRBJ1-5,.,CASSQTGEWEEGNQPQHF,TGCGCCAGCAGTCAGACAGGAGAATGGGAGGAAGGCAATCAGCCCCAGCATTTT
TRBV30,.,TRBJ1-1,.,CAWTGETEAFF,TGTGCCTGGACCGGGGAAACTGAAGCTTTCTTT
TRBV30,.,TRBJ2-7,.,CAWSPALGEQYF,TGTGCCTGGAGTCCCGCCCTCGGGGAGCAGTACTTC
TRBV7-9,once,TRBJ1-2,.,CASSFAQVYGYTF,TGTGCCAGCAGCTTCGCACAGGTCTATGGCTACACCTTC
TRBV4-2,.,TRBJ1-2,.,CASSQDGTPAPYGYTF,TGTGCCAGCAGCCAGGATGGGACACCCGCGCCCTATGGCTACACCTTC
TRBV27,once,TRBJ1-1,.,CASSFLANTEAFF,TGTGCCAGCAGTTTTTTAGCCAACACTGAAGCTTTCTTT
TRBV19,many,TRBJ2-6,.,CASSIGGSGANVLTF,TGTGCCAGTAGTATCGGGGGCTCTGGGGCCAACGTCCTGACTTTC
TRBV4-1,.,TRBJ1-1,.,CASSPSRVRTEAFF,TGCGCCAGCAGCCCTTCTAGGGTTAGAACTGAAGCTTTCTTT
TRBV4-2,.,TRBJ2-5,TRBD1,CASSHPTGMETQYF,TGTGCCAGCAGCCACCCGACAGGGATGGAGACCCAGTACTTC
TRBV27,.,TRBJ2-5,.,CASSDPTVYQETQYF,TGTGCCAGCAGCGATCCGACAGTGTACCAAGAGACCCAGTACTTC
TRBV5-4,.,TRBJ2-2,TRBD2,CASSFSGGLGTGELFF,TGTGCCAGCAGCTTTAGCGGGGGGCTTGGCACCGGGGAGCTGTTTTTT
TRBV29-1,.,TRBJ1-2,.,CSVEDRAAAHPTF,TGCAGCGTTGAAGATCGGGCGGCCGCTCATCCCACCTTC
TRBV28,few,TRBJ2-7,.,CASRAAGGYEQYF,TGTGCCAGCAGGGCCGCTGGCGGCTACGAGCAGTACTTC
TRBV6-5,.,TRBJ2-1,.,CASSSRGHSYNEQFF,TGTGCCAGCAGTTCCAGGGGCCACTCCTACAATGAGCAGTTCTTC
TRBV13,.,TRBJ1-1,.,CASSSLSFWVQGNTEAFF,TGTGCCAGCAGCTCCCTTTCTTTTTGGGTCCAGGGGAACACTGAAGCTTTCTTT
TRBV5-1,once,TRBJ2-5,.,CASSLAPGTGKEETQYF,TGCGCCAGCAGCTTGGCACCTGGGACGGGGAAGGAGGAGACCCAGTACTTC
TRBV11-2,.,TRBJ2-5,TRBD2,CASSSGTSGGETQYF,TGTGCCAGCAGCTCTGGGACTAGCGGGGGTGAGACCCAGTACTTC